This is a list of T cell receptor beta chains from one sample in a study of identical twins. TCRdb reanalysed the 5' RACE reads using MiXCR and keeps one entry per CDR3 protein. Found here are about 470,000 distinct CDR3 sequences, roughly a quarter of them singletons; the top ten hold 2.9%. Another study also made use of these data, one on T cells expressing NK-cell markers.

The specimen sequenced was CD4+ T cells sorted from blood. The receptor set was obtained from a young woman in good health. CDR3s include the opening cysteine and the closing phenylalanine or tryptophan. Each record gives: clone size, D gene, V gene, J gene, CDR3 DNA, CDR3 protein. D genes are given only for firm matches. Size is stated for part of the rows, as once, few or many counts, or as a class when the clone is expanded.

clone_size: .
d_call: .
v_call: TRBV12-2
j_call: TRBJ2-3
cdr3_nt: TGTGCAAGTCGCTTAGAGGGTGCGGTGACAGATACGCAGTATTTT
cdr3_aa: CASRLEGAVTDTQYF

clone_size: few
d_call: .
v_call: TRBV7-8
j_call: TRBJ2-2
cdr3_nt: TGTGCCAGCAGCTCAATGACACAATTCACCGGGGAGCTGTTTTTT
cdr3_aa: CASSSMTQFTGELFF

clone_size: .
d_call: TRBD1
v_call: TRBV5-1
j_call: TRBJ2-1
cdr3_nt: TGCGCCAGCAGCACTGCCGCGGACAGGCTCCATGAGCAGTTCTTC
cdr3_aa: CASSTAADRLHEQFF

clone_size: .
d_call: TRBD1
v_call: TRBV10-3
j_call: TRBJ2-2
cdr3_nt: TGTGCCATCAGCCCCCAGGCTACGGGACAGGGTTATACCGGGGAGCTGTTTTTT
cdr3_aa: CAISPQATGQGYTGELFF

clone_size: .
d_call: .
v_call: TRBV10-3
j_call: TRBJ1-1
cdr3_nt: TGTGCCATCGGGGTGGGAAGAACTGAAGCTTTCTTT
cdr3_aa: CAIGVGRTEAFF

clone_size: few
d_call: .
v_call: TRBV20-1
j_call: TRBJ1-1
cdr3_nt: TGCAGTGCTAGAGGACACGCTGAAGCTTTCTTT
cdr3_aa: CSARGHAEAFF

clone_size: .
d_call: TRBD2
v_call: TRBV5-1
j_call: TRBJ2-1
cdr3_nt: TGCGCCAGCAGCCTAGCGGGGGCCGGGAGTGGTGAGCAGTTCTTC
cdr3_aa: CASSLAGAGSGEQFF

clone_size: few
d_call: TRBD2
v_call: TRBV6-1
j_call: TRBJ2-2
cdr3_nt: TGTGCCAGCAGGGCTAGCGGGAGGGACACCGGGGAGCTGTTTTTT
cdr3_aa: CASRASGRDTGELFF

clone_size: few
d_call: .
v_call: TRBV20-1
j_call: TRBJ2-5
cdr3_nt: TGCAGTGCTTCTTCAGGGATCTTGGAGACCCAGTACTTC
cdr3_aa: CSASSGILETQYF

clone_size: .
d_call: TRBD2
v_call: TRBV6-4
j_call: TRBJ2-3
cdr3_nt: TGTGCCAGCAGTGGACTAGCGGGGGGCCCAAGAGGAGCGACGTATAACACAGATACGCAGTATTTT
cdr3_aa: CASSGLAGGPRGATYNTDTQYF

clone_size: .
d_call: TRBD2
v_call: TRBV12-3/TRBV12-4
j_call: TRBJ2-2
cdr3_nt: TGTGCCAGCAGTTCCCCAGCGGGACTCCTGAACACCGGGGAGCTGTTTTTT
cdr3_aa: CASSSPAGLLNTGELFF

clone_size: .
d_call: TRBD1
v_call: TRBV7-8
j_call: TRBJ2-1
cdr3_nt: TGTGCCAGCAGCTCCAGGGACAGGCGAAATGAGCAGTTCTTC
cdr3_aa: CASSSRDRRNEQFF

clone_size: .
d_call: .
v_call: TRBV6-1
j_call: TRBJ1-4
cdr3_nt: TGTGCCAGCAGTGAACGGGGCGCGGGCGAAAAACTGTTTTTT
cdr3_aa: CASSERGAGEKLFF

clone_size: .
d_call: TRBD1
v_call: TRBV7-2
j_call: TRBJ1-4
cdr3_nt: TGTGCCAGCAGCTCGGGACTACAGGGGCCGGGTGAAAAACTGTTTTTT
cdr3_aa: CASSSGLQGPGEKLFF

clone_size: .
d_call: TRBD2
v_call: TRBV2
j_call: TRBJ2-1
cdr3_nt: TGTGCCAGCAGTGATAGCGGGAGTTCCCACAATGAGCAGTTCTTC
cdr3_aa: CASSDSGSSHNEQFF

clone_size: few
d_call: .
v_call: TRBV5-1
j_call: TRBJ2-7
cdr3_nt: TGCGCCAGCAGCTTGGATAGCAGCCTGAGCTCCTACGAGCAGTACTTC
cdr3_aa: CASSLDSSLSSYEQYF

clone_size: few
d_call: .
v_call: TRBV12-3/TRBV12-4
j_call: TRBJ2-4
cdr3_nt: TGTGCCAGCAGCCCGGACACCATTCAGTACTTC
cdr3_aa: CASSPDTIQYF

clone_size: .
d_call: .
v_call: TRBV12-3/TRBV12-4
j_call: TRBJ1-1
cdr3_nt: TGTGCCAGCAGTCCCGGGGTTCGAGCTTTCTTT
cdr3_aa: CASSPGVRAFF

clone_size: .
d_call: TRBD2
v_call: TRBV20-1
j_call: TRBJ2-2
cdr3_nt: TGCAGTGCCGGGCTGGCGGGGGGGCGGGAGCTGTTTTTT
cdr3_aa: CSAGLAGGRELFF

clone_size: .
d_call: .
v_call: TRBV12-3/TRBV12-4
j_call: TRBJ1-6
cdr3_nt: TGTGCCAGCAGCCCAATACAGACCCCTAATCGGTCCCTCCACTTT
cdr3_aa: CASSPIQTPNRSLHF

clone_size: .
d_call: .
v_call: TRBV6-1
j_call: TRBJ2-1
cdr3_nt: TGTGCCAGCAGTGAAAACAGGAACAATGAGCAGTTCTTC
cdr3_aa: CASSENRNNEQFF

clone_size: few
d_call: TRBD2
v_call: TRBV12-3/TRBV12-4
j_call: TRBJ2-3
cdr3_nt: TGTGCCAGCATTCTCGGACTAGCGCAAGATACGCAGTATTTT
cdr3_aa: CASILGLAQDTQYF

clone_size: .
d_call: TRBD2
v_call: TRBV10-2
j_call: TRBJ2-1
cdr3_nt: TGCGCCAGCAGTGGAAGGACTAGCGGCAACAATGAGCAGTTCTTC
cdr3_aa: CASSGRTSGNNEQFF

clone_size: few
d_call: .
v_call: TRBV20-1
j_call: TRBJ1-2
cdr3_nt: TGCAGGCCCACGTATCGGGGGGCGGGGTATGGCTACACCTTC
cdr3_aa: CRPTYRGAGYGYTF

clone_size: .
d_call: .
v_call: TRBV2
j_call: TRBJ2-3
cdr3_nt: TGTGCCAGCACGTCGGATAGCACAGATACGCAGTATTTT
cdr3_aa: CASTSDSTDTQYF